What follows are 20 T cell receptor beta chains derived from one specimen sequenced in a study of T cell responses to AZD1222 COVID-19 vaccine (dated by TCRdb to about 2021). What this sample's time point label stands for: about 28 days (+/-7) after the second vaccine dose. The library was built by means of the immunoSEQ multiplex PCR assay. TCRdb took this table from immuneACCESS and kept in-frame rearrangements with V and J called. Such tables lack part of the clones; where checked against another copy, unresolved V genes explain under half of the gap, and the rest is unexplained. The sample table records about 150,000 clones; over 80% of these occur just once. Clones ranked in the top ten supply about 9.8% of the sample. The specimen was peripheral blood, collected 28 days after the second AZD1222 dose. These receptors all come from an adult who received the AZD1222 COVID-19 vaccine.

The chain joins TRBV6-2 or TRBV6-3 to TRBJ2-1; tentatively, D is TRBD2 (6 bases). The V end was cut by 4 bases, the J end by 1 base, with 11 bases between. The CDR3 length is 15 residues. Looked up from germline, CDR1 is MNHEY and CDR2 is SVGEGT. In DNA, the CDR3 is TGTGCCAGCAGTTTAGCGGCTTCTTCCTACAATGAGCAGTTCTTC. Encoded protein: CASSLAASSYNEQFF.

V usage is TRBV20-1 and J usage is TRBJ2-7; D possibly corresponds to TRBD2 (6 bases). V was pared by 4 bases and J by 1 base, with 11 bases between. Germline V gives CDR1 DFQATT, CDR2 SNEGSKA (reference sequence). This CDR3 comprises 13 residues. The CDR3 loop reads CSANDAGSYEQYF. The CDR3 coding sequence is TGCAGTGCTAATGACGCGGGATCCTACGAGCAGTACTTC.

The chain joins TRBV7-9 to TRBJ1-5, with D unclear. CDR3 length: 13 amino acids. Germline CDR1 reads SEHNR; CDR2 reads FQNEAQ (reference sequence). Trimming removed 2 bases from V and 4 bases from J, with 6 bases in between. CDR3: CASSLNWNQPQHF. DNA for the CDR3: TGTGCCAGCAGCTTAAACTGGAATCAGCCCCAGCATTTT.

The V and J genes are TRBV4-3 and TRBJ2-2; no clear D gene. V gave up 1 base and J gave up 2 bases, with 11 bases separating them. The CDR3 is 16 amino acids. Germline-derived CDR1 and CDR2 are LGHNA and YSLEER. CDR3 DNA sequence: TGCGCCAGCAGCCAAGGATCAAAGGGAAACACCGGGGAGCTGTTTTTT. Residues: CASSQGSKGNTGELFF.

This clone was seen only once. Here the CDR3 DNA reads TGTGCCAGCAGCTTCCGGCGGGGGATACGCGGCTACACCTTC. Translating gives CASSFRRGIRGYTF. The genes are TRBV5-6 and TRBJ1-2; a weak D match, TRBD1 (5 bases). CDR3 length equals 14 residues. The V end lost 2 bases, the J end lost 8 bases, and 16 bases lay between the germline ends. Germline lookup yields CDR1 SGHDT and CDR2 YYEEEE. The entire variable domain, with the rest obtained from reference TRBV5-6 and TRBJ1-2, is as follows: DAGVTQSPTHLIKTRGQQVTLRCSPKSGHDTVSWYQQALGQGPQFIFQYYEEEERQRGNFPDRFSGHQFPNYSSELNVNALLLGDSALYLCASSFRRGIRGYTFGSGTRLTVV.

This rearrangement joins TRBV29-1 to TRBJ1-2, with D uncertain. Germline values: CDR1 SQVTM, CDR2 ANQGSEA. This CDR3 has 13 amino acids. V was cut by 0 bases and J by 7 bases, with 12 bases left in between. This CDR3 reads CSVEDMAARGYTF. The CDR3 coding sequence is TGCAGCGTTGAAGATATGGCAGCTCGTGGCTACACCTTC.

The V call is TRBV12-3 or TRBV12-4, the J call TRBJ2-3, with TRBD2 identical over 10 bases. The CDR3 contains 13 residues. V lost 8 bases to trimming and J lost 7 bases; unmatched junction nucleotides: 6. The CDR3 DNA reads TGTGCCAGCCATCTAGCGGGGGCTAATACGCAGTATTTT. Translated, it gives CASHLAGANTQYF.

The chain couples TRBV4-1 to TRBJ1-4, with D maybe TRBD1 (5 bases). Trimming stripped 1 base from V and 8 bases from J, with 17 bases between. In germline, CDR1 is MGHRA, CDR2 YSYEKL. The CDR3 has 16 residues. The CDR3 DNA follows: TGCGCCAGCAGCCAAGCGTTGACAGCTAGTTTGGAAAAACTGTTTTTT. This encodes CASSQALTASLEKLFF.

This clone appeared a single time. V is TRBV7-9 and J is TRBJ2-1; possibly TRBD1 for D (6 bases). V was clipped by 4 bases and J by 0 bases, with 16 bases between them. There are 17 residues in the CDR3. CDR1 SEHNR and CDR2 FQNEAQ come from the germline V gene (reference sequence). The CDR3 nucleotides read TGTGCCAGCAGCTCACCCCCCCAGGGGAGCTCCTACAATGAGCAGTTCTTC. It translates to CASSSPPQGSSYNEQFF.

As DNA, the CDR3 is TGTGCCAGCAGCCCCCGGACGGGACTAGCGTACAATGAGCAGTTCTTC. Residues: CASSPRTGLAYNEQFF. The chain is built from TRBV7-3 and TRBJ2-1; 10 positions match TRBD2. CDR1 and CDR2 from the germline V gene are SGHTA and FQGTGA. The CDR3 is 16 residues long. V shed 5 bases, J shed 4 bases, and the junction held 8 bases outside the gene matches.

The J gene is TRBJ2-7, the V gene TRBV21-1; TRBD2 is the table's D call and was not checked against the DNA. TRBV21-1 is noted as a pseudogene. The CDR3 contains 14 residues. The CDR3 DNA reads as TGTGCCAGCAGCAATTTCGCTAGCGCCTACGAGCAGTACTTC. Translated, it gives CASSNFASAYEQYF.

The chain joins TRBV7-9 to TRBJ1-2, with D unclear. From germline, CDR1 is SEHNR and CDR2 FQNEAQ (reference sequence). Trimming stripped 2 bases from V and 7 bases from J, with 11 bases between. CDR3 size: 13 residues. CDR3 residues: CASSLRGISGYTF. The CDR3 DNA reads TGTGCCAGCAGCTTACGGGGAATCTCTGGCTACACCTTC.

The chain couples TRBV19 to TRBJ2-5, with a tentative D call TRBD1 (6 bases). Germline values: CDR1 LNHDA, CDR2 SQIVND (reference sequence). The CDR3 runs to 14 residues. V lost 4 bases and J 4 bases, leaving 13 bases between the germline ends. CDR3 bases: TGTGCCAGTAGTAAAGGCCAGGGGTCAGAGACCCAGTACTTC. Residues: CASSKGQGSETQYF.

This clone occurred many times. V usage is TRBV19 and J usage is TRBJ2-7; the D gene is possibly TRBD2 (5 bases). The V and J ends lost 5 bases and 0 bases respectively, with 14 bases between them. The CDR3 consists of 15 residues. The germline V gene encodes CDR1 LNHDA and CDR2 SQIVND (reference sequence). The CDR3 nucleotides are TGTGCCAGTAGTCTTAAAGCGGATAGCTCCTACGAGCAGTACTTC. Residues: CASSLKADSSYEQYF. Filled out from reference TRBV19 and TRBJ2-7, the complete variable domain reads DGGITQSPKYLFRKEGQNVTLSCEQNLNHDAMYWYRQDPGQGLRLIYYSQIVNDFQKGDIAEGYSVSREKKESFPLTVTSAQKNPTAFYLCASSLKADSSYEQYFGPGTRLTVT.

V usage is TRBV12-3 or TRBV12-4 and J usage is TRBJ1-4; D gene uncertain. Trimming took 3 bases from V and 5 from J, leaving 4 bases between them. CDR3 length: 12 amino acids. The CDR3 loop reads CASSFTNEKLFF. DNA of the CDR3: TGTGCCAGCAGTTTTACGAATGAAAAACTGTTTTTT.

V gene TRBV5-6 combines with J gene TRBJ2-5; 7 bases agree with TRBD1. Trimming cost V 4 bases and J 1 base; bases outside gene matches: 4. The CDR3 consists of 14 residues. The germline gives CDR1 SGHDT, CDR2 YYEEEE. The CDR3 spells CASSPTGPQETQYF. The CDR3 DNA is TGTGCCAGCAGCCCGACAGGGCCCCAAGAGACCCAGTACTTC.

This clone was seen just once. The chain uses TRBV6-5 and TRBJ2-7; a weak D match, TRBD2 (6 bases). CDR3 length: 14 residues. The ends were cut back, 5 bases at V and 2 bases at J, with 13 bases in the middle. The germline V gene encodes CDR1 MNHEY and CDR2 SVGAGI. Here the CDR3 DNA reads TGTGCCAGCAGTAGATTAGCGGCCACCTACGAGCAGTACTTC. This codes for CASSRLAATYEQYF.

This rearrangement joins TRBV13 to TRBJ2-1; 13 nucleotides align to TRBD2. This CDR3 contains 14 residues. The V segment lost 10 bases and the J segment 8 bases; nucleotides outside the gene matches: 8. Germline assignment: CDR1 PRHDT and CDR2 FYEKMQ (reference sequence). The DNA of the CDR3 is TGTGCCACTACCGGACTAGCGGGAGTGTATGAGCAGTTCTTC. It codes for CATTGLAGVYEQFF.

This sequence joins TRBV28 and TRBJ2-1; D ambiguous. CDR3 size: 14 residues. Between the trimmed V and J ends, which lost 2 bases and 9 bases, there was a span of 14 bases. Germline V gene sequence: CDR1 MDHEN, CDR2 SYDVKM. The CDR3 DNA follows: TGTGCCAGCAGTTTAAAGCGTGGTGGAACTGAGCAGTTCTTC. Translation gives CASSLKRGGTEQFF.

The rearrangement uses TRBV6-2 or TRBV6-3 and TRBJ1-5; weak D call: TRBD1 (5 bases). V lost 8 bases and J lost 6, with 20 bases in between. Germline V lookup: CDR1 MNHEY, CDR2 SVGEGT. The CDR3 covers 15 residues. CDR3 in DNA: TGTGCCAGCGGCCCACAAAGACAGAACACTCAGCCCCAGCATTTT. Its protein product is CASGPQRQNTQPQHF.